This T cell receptor beta chain was identified in a study of blood T cell repertoires in COVID-19. On the study more broadly: From the United States, Italy and Spain came samples of acute and convalescent COVID-19. In each case, the material was cDNA or gDNA derived from T cells, B-cell-depleted T cells, or PBMCs.

Authors' analysis steps: Amplification with reference gene primers provided the estimates of nucleated cell counts. The table came from immunoSEQ multiplex PCR; TCRdb's copy has only in-frame clones and leaves some out. The V and J calls and clone size were taken over from that table, and D and trimming were inferred from the DNA. Seen here are roughly 120,000 clones, less than 85% observed once, and the top ten hold 2% to 2.5%. CDR1 is SGHNT, CDR2 YENEEA, per germline. The CDR3 is made up of 16 amino acids. V lost 1 base, J lost 2 bases, and 9 bases lay in between. The V gene is TRBV11-3, the J gene TRBJ1-6; D remains ambiguous. The source of this sequence is a man aged 25 to 40 with acute or convalescent COVID-19. The sequencing input was peripheral blood. The CDR3 sequence: CASSLGEGAYNSPLHF. CDR3 DNA sequence: TGTGCCAGCAGCTTAGGGGAGGGCGCCTATAATTCACCCCTCCACTTT.